This T cell receptor beta chain was documented in a study of blood T cells in healthy people across ages. Study-wide results and caveats: Researchers said unsorted PBMCs prevented a conclusive naive versus antigen-experienced comparison. Naive T cell percentage showed a strong correlation with the diversity of TCR beta. The fall in TCR beta diversity per million T cells was roughly linear with age.

The use of a sample-barcoded 5' primer and a J-beta primer mix characterized a second PCR of about 7 to 12 cycles. TCRdb processed the 5' RACE reads anew with MiXCR; each CDR3 protein has one entry. The table records about 1.6 million distinct CDR3 sequences, roughly 32% of them present only once. Each sample yielded at least 7 million isolated PBMCs. The germline gives CDR1 SGHAT, CDR2 FQNNGV. V gave up 5 bases and J gave up 12 bases, with 23 bases separating them. The CDR3 covers 15 residues. Remarks on this clonotype: Its antigen remains unknown.

The TCR sequence derives from a woman younger than 45 in good health. This chain links TRBV11-2 with TRBJ2-1, with TRBD2 as a possible D gene (5 bases). The material sequenced was blood. This CDR3 is CASSLDSLGGHGQFF. CDR3 nucleotide sequence: TGTGCCAGCAGCCTCGACTCACTAGGCGGCCATGGGCAGTTCTTC.